A single sample is the source of the 29 T cell receptor beta chains below, sequenced in a study of T cells after yellow fever vaccination. Via MiXCR, TCRdb re-called the 5' RACE reads, giving one row per CDR3 protein. Of 300,000 to 400,000 distinct CDR3 sequences in the sample, around 10% were seen once. This specimen consisted of CD4+ T cells sorted from PBMCs, obtained 45 days after the yellow fever booster vaccination. All receptors derive from a man aged 18 to 29 who received the YFV17D yellow fever vaccine.

This clonotype was picked up a small number of times. The CDR3 DNA follows: TGCGCCAGCAGGAGGTGGGTCTCGGGAAGCGATGAGCAGTTCTTC. Its translation is CASRRWVSGSDEQFF. The chain joins TRBV10-2 to TRBJ2-1; tentative D call: TRBD2 (5 bases). The CDR3 spans 15 residues. Germline V gene lookup returns CDR1 WSHSY and CDR2 SAAADI. The ends were cut back, 6 bases at V and 8 bases at J, with 20 bases in the middle.

The gene calls are TRBV5-6 and TRBJ2-1; D is unclear. Trimming removed 0 bases at V and 2 bases at J, with 9 bases between. The CDR3 consists of 15 residues. Germline values: CDR1 SGHDT, CDR2 YYEEEE. CDR3 sequence: CASSLDQAAYNEQFF. CDR3 coding DNA: TGTGCCAGCAGCTTGGATCAAGCAGCCTACAATGAGCAGTTCTTC.

This clonotype turned up a few times. This chain uses TRBV19 with TRBJ2-3; D is ambiguous. Trimming left V 10 bases short and J 6 bases short, with 17 bases between. The CDR3 totals 13 residues. Germline loops: CDR1 LNHDA, CDR2 SQIVND (reference sequence). The CDR3 region is CATKAGWLDTQYF. In nucleotides, the CDR3 is TGTGCCACGAAGGCCGGTTGGCTTGATACGCAGTATTTT.

In this sample, this clonotype turned up a few times. The chain combines TRBV5-1 with TRBJ2-5; no clear D gene. CDR3 length: 13 residues. CDR1 and CDR2 from the germline V gene are SGHRS and YFSETQ. The ends were cut back, 0 bases at V and 3 bases at J, with 6 bases in the middle. CDR3 region: CASSLDIEETQYF. The CDR3 bases are TGCGCCAGCAGCTTGGACATCGAAGAGACCCAGTACTTC.

This clonotype was seen a few times. The chain has TRBV20-1 and TRBJ2-5, with D possibly TRBD2 on 6 matching bases. Germline lookup yields CDR1 DFQATT and CDR2 SNEGSKA (reference sequence). The CDR3 length is 15 residues. Between the trimmed V and J ends, which lost 3 bases and 3 bases, there was a span of 17 bases. DNA of the CDR3: TGCAGTGCTAGCCCCCCCGGCGGCGGGAAAGAGACCCAGTACTTC. Translated: CSASPPGGGKETQYF.

This clonotype came up a few times. The CDR3 loop is CASSLKTIPDTQYF. The DNA for the CDR3 is TGTGCCAGCAGCTTAAAAACCATCCCCGATACGCAGTATTTT. This chain connects TRBV7-3 to TRBJ2-3; unclear D gene. In germline, CDR1 is SGHTA, CDR2 FQGTGA. Trimming took off 1 base at V and 6 bases at J, with 11 bases between the two ends. The CDR3 is made up of 14 amino acids.

This clonotype has a handful of counts. This chain joins TRBV10-3 and TRBJ1-2; D is undetermined. Germline V gene sequence: CDR1 ENHRY, CDR2 SYGVKD. The CDR3 spans 13 residues. The V and J ends lost 0 bases and 8 bases respectively, with 10 bases between them. The CDR3 DNA reads as TGTGCCATCAGTGAGTCCGGTCGGACGGGCTACACCTTC. It encodes CAISESGRTGYTF.

This clonotype turned up a few times. CDR3 coding DNA: TGCGCCAGCAGCTTGAGCGGGACTTCGGATGAGCAGTTCTTC. As protein: CASSLSGTSDEQFF. The V call is TRBV5-1, the J call TRBJ2-1; 7 nucleotides match TRBD2. Germline trimming cut 1 base from V and 8 bases from J; bases unmatched to any gene: 6. Germline V gene lookup returns CDR1 SGHRS and CDR2 YFSETQ. This CDR3 comprises 14 residues.

The chain carries TRBV4-2 and TRBJ1-1, with 11 bases aligning to TRBD1. This CDR3 has 15 amino acids. The V gene end was trimmed by 3 bases and the J gene end by 5 bases; junction bases not matched to a gene: 5. Germline V gives CDR1 LGHNA, CDR2 YNFKEQ. The CDR3 sequence is CASSHPGQGETEAFF. In DNA, the CDR3 is TGTGCCAGCAGCCACCCGGGACAGGGGGAAACTGAAGCTTTCTTT.

The sample holds one count of this clonotype. This chain uses TRBV20-1 with TRBJ1-6; D is ambiguous. Germline loops: CDR1 DFQATT, CDR2 SNEGSKA (reference sequence). Trimming removed 1 base from V and 9 bases from J, with 10 bases in between. This CDR3 comprises 13 residues. CDR3 residues: CSARAQFGSPLHF. DNA of the CDR3: TGCAGTGCTAGAGCCCAGTTCGGTTCACCCCTCCACTTT.

This chain joins TRBV6-6 and TRBJ2-5; 7 nucleotides match TRBD1. The V gene end was trimmed by 5 bases and the J gene end by 2 bases; junction bases not matched to a gene: 2. The length of the CDR3 is 13 residues. The germline gives CDR1 MNHNY, CDR2 SVGAGI (reference sequence). The CDR3 here is CASSHRGQETQYF. The CDR3 DNA reads as TGTGCCAGCAGTCACAGGGGTCAAGAGACCCAGTACTTC.

This clonotype was found many times. This CDR3 is CASSWTYGYTF. CDR3 bases: TGTGCCAGCAGCTGGACCTATGGCTACACCTTC. The rearrangement joins TRBV6-2 or TRBV6-3 to TRBJ1-2; no firm D call. CDR3 length: 11 amino acids. CDR1 and CDR2 (germline): MNHEY, SVGEGT. V was pared by 6 bases and J by 4 bases, with 6 bases between.

This chain connects TRBV6-1 to TRBJ2-1, with 9 nucleotides matching TRBD1. The CDR3 sequence is 13 residues long. V was pared by 4 bases and J by 16 bases, with 11 bases of the junction left unmatched. CDR1 is MNHNS and CDR2 is SASEGT in the germline V gene. CDR3 DNA: TGTGCCAGCAGTGGATACCCGGGACAGGGTAGTTTCTTC. It codes for CASSGYPGQGSFF.

V is TRBV20-1 and J is TRBJ2-3; possibly TRBD2 for D (6 bases). The V gene lost 4 bases and the J gene lost 0 bases, with 11 bases spanning the gap. Germline V gene lookup returns CDR1 DFQATT and CDR2 SNEGSKA (reference sequence). The CDR3 covers 14 residues. CDR3 nucleotide sequence: TGCAGTGCTACTTGGGACTCCAGCACAGATACGCAGTATTTT. Amino acid sequence: CSATWDSSTDTQYF.

V is TRBV7-2 and J is TRBJ1-2; D is ambiguous. V dropped 5 bases and J dropped 2 bases, with 9 bases sitting between them. CDR1 and CDR2 from the germline V gene are SGHTA and FQGNSA. This CDR3 spans 13 amino acids. Here the CDR3 reads CASSETSNYGYTF. In DNA form, the CDR3 reads TGTGCCAGCAGCGAGACTTCGAACTATGGCTACACCTTC.

The rearrangement uses TRBV2 and TRBJ2-3; D gene uncertain. Germline assignment: CDR1 SNHLY and CDR2 FYNNEI. V lost 1 base and J lost 0, with 14 bases in between. The CDR3 runs 17 residues. The CDR3 region is CASSEVRIIYSTDTQYF. CDR3 DNA sequence: TGTGCCAGCAGTGAAGTTCGTATAATATACAGCACAGATACGCAGTATTTT.

The V gene is TRBV5-1, the J gene TRBJ1-2; TRBD1 might be the D (6 bases). The ends were cut back, 0 bases at V and 0 bases at J, with 12 bases in the middle. From germline, CDR1 is SGHRS and CDR2 YFSETQ. CDR3 length: 16 residues. The DNA of the CDR3 is TGCGCCAGCAGCTTGGCCTCGGGGGCGGCTAACTATGGCTACACCTTC. Amino acids: CASSLASGAANYGYTF.

This clonotype was seen more than once but under ten times. The chain recombines TRBV6-6 with TRBJ1-1; D is uncertain. This CDR3 is 12 amino acids long. CDR1 is MNHNY, CDR2 SVGAGI, per germline (reference sequence). V lost 6 bases and J 11 bases, leaving 16 bases between the germline ends. The CDR3 loop reads CASSLAGEKAFF. In DNA form, the CDR3 reads TGTGCCAGCAGCCTGGCCGGGGAGAAGGCTTTCTTT.

This clonotype was seen more than once but under ten times. The chain joins TRBV7-2 to TRBJ2-5; 7 nucleotides align to TRBD2. This CDR3 has 15 amino acids. J lost 1 base, V lost 3 bases, and 5 bases had no gene match. Germline assignment: CDR1 SGHTA and CDR2 FQGNSA. CDR3: CASSFIGGSQETQYF. The CDR3 DNA sequence: TGTGCCAGCAGCTTCATCGGGGGGTCCCAAGAGACCCAGTACTTC.

This clonotype was detected ten times or more. The chain links TRBV7-2 to TRBJ2-3; D gene uncertain. V was cut by 2 bases and J by 4 bases, with 7 bases left in between. CDR3 size: 13 residues. CDR1 and CDR2 (germline): SGHTA, FQGNSA. CDR3 bases: TGTGCCAGCAGCTTAAGGCTAGCAGATACGCAGTATTTT. Translation: CASSLRLADTQYF.

The table lists this clonotype with many counts. The J gene is TRBJ2-1, the V gene TRBV24-1, with TRBD1 as a possible D gene (6 bases). Deletions cut 4 bases from V and 8 bases from J, with 11 bases between. The CDR3 spans 13 residues. Germline values: CDR1 KGHDR, CDR2 SFDVKD. CDR3 sequence: CATSETGWHEQFF. The CDR3 nucleotides read TGTGCCACCAGTGAGACAGGTTGGCATGAGCAGTTCTTC.

This clonotype was recorded a few times. The V call is TRBV12-3 or TRBV12-4, the J call TRBJ2-3; D could derive from TRBD1 or TRBD2 (6 bases each). V was cut by 6 bases and J by 6 bases, with 16 bases left in between. The CDR3 sequence is 14 residues long. The CDR3 spells CASSPGAAWDTQYF. The CDR3, as DNA: TGTGCCAGCAGCCCGGGGGCGGCCTGGGATACGCAGTATTTT.

The V call is TRBV12-3 or TRBV12-4, the J call TRBJ2-1; D uncertain. The CDR3 runs to 14 residues. V was shortened by 10 bases and J by 0 bases, with 13 bases between the two germline ends. CDR3 amino acids: CATTSDPSYNEQFF. CDR3 in DNA: TGTGCCACCACTTCCGATCCCTCCTACAATGAGCAGTTCTTC.

This clonotype was counted only a few times. The rearrangement uses TRBV7-3 and TRBJ2-3, with unresolved D. The CDR3 is made up of 14 amino acids. The germline V gene has CDR1 SGHTA and CDR2 FQGTGA. Trimming shortened V by 4 bases and J by 4 bases, and 12 bases separated the two germline ends. The CDR3: CASSSDVYADTQYF. CDR3 coding DNA: TGTGCCAGCAGCTCCGACGTGTACGCAGATACGCAGTATTTT.

This clonotype has only a few counts. The rearrangement uses TRBV5-1 and TRBJ1-2; TRBD1 might be the D (6 bases). This CDR3 spans 15 amino acids. The germline gives CDR1 SGHRS, CDR2 YFSETQ. The V and J ends lost 5 bases and 2 bases respectively, with 16 bases between them. In DNA form, the CDR3 reads TGCGCCAGCAGATCCTCCGGGACATCGAACTATGGCTACACCTTC. This encodes CASRSSGTSNYGYTF. The full variable domain, rest sourced from reference TRBV5-1 and TRBJ1-2, is KAGVTQTPRYLIKTRGQQVTLSCSPISGHRSVSWYQQTPGQGLQFLFEYFSETQRNKGNFPGRFSGRQFSNSRSEMNVSTLELGDSALYLCASRSSGTSNYGYTFGSGTRLTVV.

The chain couples TRBV27 to TRBJ2-3; 12 nucleotides match TRBD2. The V segment lost 3 bases and the J segment 5 bases; nucleotides outside the gene matches: 9. CDR1 is MNHEY, CDR2 SMNVEV, per germline (reference sequence). The CDR3 length is 17 residues. The CDR3 DNA reads TGTGCCAGCAGTTTGGCTAGCGGGGGGGCCTGGGTAGATACGCAGTATTTT. This codes for CASSLASGGAWVDTQYF.

The chain couples TRBV20-1 to TRBJ2-5; TRBD1 might be the D (6 bases). The CDR3 has 16 residues. Germline V gene lookup returns CDR1 DFQATT and CDR2 SNEGSKA (reference sequence). V lost 1 base and J 5 bases, leaving 20 bases between the germline ends. In DNA form, the CDR3 reads TGCAGTGCTAGAGGGCCCACGGGCAGGGGCGGTGAGACCCAGTACTTC. Translating gives CSARGPTGRGGETQYF.

The chain has TRBV20-1 and TRBJ2-5, with TRBD1 as a possible D gene (6 bases). Trimming left V 5 bases short and J 5 bases short, with 12 bases between. Per the germline V gene, CDR1 is DFQATT and CDR2 is SNEGSKA (reference sequence). CDR3 length: 12 amino acids. In DNA form, the CDR3 reads TGCAGTGCTGATCAGGGGACGGAGACCCAGTACTTC. Encoded protein: CSADQGTETQYF.

This clonotype showed up just a few times. V gene TRBV3-1 combines with J gene TRBJ2-7; 8 nucleotides match TRBD2. Germline V CDR1 and CDR2: LGHDT, YNNKEL (reference sequence). This CDR3 is 15 amino acids long. The ends lost 0 bases at V and 4 bases at J; junction bases unmatched: 5. The CDR3 region has the DNA TGTGCCAGCAGCCAAGACCCAGCGGGGGATTACGAGCAGTACTTC. It codes for CASSQDPAGDYEQYF.